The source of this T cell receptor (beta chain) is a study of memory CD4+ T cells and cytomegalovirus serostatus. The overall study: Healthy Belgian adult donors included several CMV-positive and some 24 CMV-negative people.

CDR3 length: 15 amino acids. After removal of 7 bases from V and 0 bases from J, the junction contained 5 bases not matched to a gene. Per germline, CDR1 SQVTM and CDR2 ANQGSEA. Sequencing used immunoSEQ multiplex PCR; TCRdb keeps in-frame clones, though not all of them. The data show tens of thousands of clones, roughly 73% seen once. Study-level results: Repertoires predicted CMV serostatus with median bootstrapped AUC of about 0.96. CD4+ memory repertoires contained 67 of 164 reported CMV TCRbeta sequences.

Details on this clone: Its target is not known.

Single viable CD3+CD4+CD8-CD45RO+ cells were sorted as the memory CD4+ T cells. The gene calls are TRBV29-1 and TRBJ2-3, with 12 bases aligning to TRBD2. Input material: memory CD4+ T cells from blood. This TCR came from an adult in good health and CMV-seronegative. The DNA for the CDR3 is TGCAGCGCCGATGGACTAGCGGGAAGCACAGATACGCAGTATTTT. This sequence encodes CSADGLAGSTDTQYF.